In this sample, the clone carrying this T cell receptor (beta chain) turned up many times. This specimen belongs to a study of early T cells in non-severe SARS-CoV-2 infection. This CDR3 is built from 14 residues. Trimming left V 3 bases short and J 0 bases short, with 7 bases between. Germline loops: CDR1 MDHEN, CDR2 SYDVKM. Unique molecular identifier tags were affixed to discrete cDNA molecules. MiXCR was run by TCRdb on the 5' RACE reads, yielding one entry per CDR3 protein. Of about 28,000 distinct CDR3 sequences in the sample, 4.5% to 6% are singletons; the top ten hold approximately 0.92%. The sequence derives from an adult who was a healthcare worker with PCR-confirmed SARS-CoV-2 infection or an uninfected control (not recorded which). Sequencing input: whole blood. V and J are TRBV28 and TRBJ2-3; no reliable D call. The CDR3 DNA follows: TGTGCCAGCAGTTTGATGGGGAGCACAGATACGCAGTATTTT. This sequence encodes CASSLMGSTDTQYF.